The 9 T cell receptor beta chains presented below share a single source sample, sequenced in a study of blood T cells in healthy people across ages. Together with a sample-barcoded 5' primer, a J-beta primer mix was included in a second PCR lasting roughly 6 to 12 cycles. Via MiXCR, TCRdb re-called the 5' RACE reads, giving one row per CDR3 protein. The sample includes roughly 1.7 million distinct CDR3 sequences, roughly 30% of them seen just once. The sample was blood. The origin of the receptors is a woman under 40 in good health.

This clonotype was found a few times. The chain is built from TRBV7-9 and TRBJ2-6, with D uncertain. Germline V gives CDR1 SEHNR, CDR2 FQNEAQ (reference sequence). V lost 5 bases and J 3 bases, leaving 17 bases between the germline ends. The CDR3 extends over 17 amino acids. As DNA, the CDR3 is TGTGCCAGCAGCGACGAAATTAGCATGATTGGGGCCAACGTCCTGACTTTC. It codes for CASSDEISMIGANVLTF.

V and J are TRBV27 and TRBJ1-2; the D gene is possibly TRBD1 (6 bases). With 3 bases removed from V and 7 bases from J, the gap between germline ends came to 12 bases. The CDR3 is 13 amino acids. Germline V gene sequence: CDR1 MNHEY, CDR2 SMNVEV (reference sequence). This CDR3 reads CASSFGRGFGYTF. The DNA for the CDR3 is TGTGCCAGCAGTTTCGGCAGGGGTTTTGGCTACACCTTC.

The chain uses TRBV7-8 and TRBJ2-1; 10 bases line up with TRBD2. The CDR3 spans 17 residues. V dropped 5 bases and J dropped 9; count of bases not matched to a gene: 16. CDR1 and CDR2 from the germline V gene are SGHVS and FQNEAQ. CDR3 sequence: CASSPFAASGGRGEQFF. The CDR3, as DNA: TGTGCCAGCAGCCCGTTTGCGGCTAGCGGGGGACGTGGTGAGCAGTTCTTC.

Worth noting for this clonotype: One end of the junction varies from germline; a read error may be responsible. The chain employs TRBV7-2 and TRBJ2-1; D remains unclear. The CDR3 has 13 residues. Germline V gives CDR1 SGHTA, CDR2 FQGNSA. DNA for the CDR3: TGTGCCGGCAGCTTGGGCACCCTTCGGGAGCAGTTCTTC. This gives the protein CAGSLGTLREQFF.

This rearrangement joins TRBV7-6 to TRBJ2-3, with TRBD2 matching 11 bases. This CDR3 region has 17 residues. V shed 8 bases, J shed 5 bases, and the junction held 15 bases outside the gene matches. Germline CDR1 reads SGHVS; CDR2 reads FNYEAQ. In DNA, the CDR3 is TGTGCCAGCGGCCCTCTCATAGCGGGGGGGCGTCAAGATACGCAGTATTTT. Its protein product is CASGPLIAGGRQDTQYF. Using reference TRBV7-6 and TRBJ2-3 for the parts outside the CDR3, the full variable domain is GAGVSQSPRYKVTKRGQDVALRCDPISGHVSLYWYRQALGQGPEFLTYFNYEAQQDKSGLPNDRFSAERPEGSISTLTIQRTEQRDSAMYRCASGPLIAGGRQDTQYFGPGTRLTVL.

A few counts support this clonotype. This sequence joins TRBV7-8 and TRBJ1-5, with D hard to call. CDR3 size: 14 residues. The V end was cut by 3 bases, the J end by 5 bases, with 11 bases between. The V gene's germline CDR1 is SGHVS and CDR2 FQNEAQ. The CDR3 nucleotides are TGTGCCAGCAGCTTGGGAGGAGCACATCAGCCCCAGCATTTT. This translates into CASSLGGAHQPQHF.

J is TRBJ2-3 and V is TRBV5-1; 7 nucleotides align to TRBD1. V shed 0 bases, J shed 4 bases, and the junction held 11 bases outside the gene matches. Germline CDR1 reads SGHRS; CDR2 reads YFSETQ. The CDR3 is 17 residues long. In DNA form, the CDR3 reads TGCGCCAGCAGCTTGGCCTCCAGGGGGAATTTCGCAGATACGCAGTATTTT. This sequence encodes CASSLASRGNFADTQYF.

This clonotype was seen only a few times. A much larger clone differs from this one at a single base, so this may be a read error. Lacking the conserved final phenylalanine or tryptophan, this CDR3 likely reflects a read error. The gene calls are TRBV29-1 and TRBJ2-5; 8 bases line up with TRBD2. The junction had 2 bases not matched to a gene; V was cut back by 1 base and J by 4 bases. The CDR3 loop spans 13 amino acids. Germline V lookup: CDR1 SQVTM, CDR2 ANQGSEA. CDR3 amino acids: CSVEAGGAETQYL. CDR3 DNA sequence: TGCAGCGTTGAAGCGGGGGGGGCAGAGACCCAGTACCTC.

Written as DNA, the CDR3 is TGTGCCAGCAGTCTGTACAGGGATGATGGCTACACCTTC. As protein: CASSLYRDDGYTF. V gene TRBV28 combines with J gene TRBJ1-2; D perhaps matches TRBD1 (6 bases). CDR1 MDHEN and CDR2 SYDVKM come from the germline V gene. The CDR3 spans 13 residues. The germline V and J ends were trimmed by 5 bases and 6 bases, with 13 bases remaining between them.